The 31 T cell receptor beta chains presented below share a single source sample, sequenced in a study of blood T cell repertoires in COVID-19. TCRdb's copy holds only in-frame clones and misses some; the assay was immunoSEQ multiplex PCR. The table includes approximately 150,000 clones, roughly 80% detected once. The sample comprised peripheral blood. These receptors were collected from a man between 45 and 60 years old with active or convalescent COVID-19.

The chain is built from TRBV9 and TRBJ1-3, with D perhaps TRBD1 (5 bases). V lost 2 bases, J lost 2 bases, and 8 bases lay in between. Germline V gene lookup returns CDR1 SGDLS and CDR2 YYNGEE. The CDR3 runs to 14 residues. CDR3 residues: CASSVGGAGNTIYF. CDR3 bases: TGTGCCAGCAGCGTGGGGGGAGCTGGAAACACCATATATTTT.

The chain links TRBV9 to TRBJ2-3, with D maybe TRBD2 (6 bases). V was clipped by 0 bases and J by 1 base, with 9 bases between them. Germline V lookup: CDR1 SGDLS, CDR2 YYNGEE. The CDR3 runs to 15 residues. The CDR3 nucleotides are TGTGCCAGCAGCGTAGTTGCTAGCGGCACAGATACGCAGTATTTT. Translated: CASSVVASGTDTQYF.

J is TRBJ2-7 and V is TRBV11-2; 8 bases match TRBD1. Germline CDR1 is SGHAT and CDR2 is FQNNGV. CDR3 length: 14 residues. Germline trimming cut 5 bases from V and 3 bases from J; bases unmatched to any gene: 6. The CDR3 sequence: CASSMTGVGYEQYF. The DNA for the CDR3 is TGTGCCAGCAGCATGACAGGGGTCGGCTACGAGCAGTACTTC.

The genes are TRBV28 and TRBJ2-7; D perhaps matches TRBD1 (6 bases). This CDR3 has 12 residues. V shed 6 bases and J shed 3 bases, with 9 bases lying between them. The germline gives CDR1 MDHEN, CDR2 SYDVKM. This chain's CDR3 is CASSPQGYEQYF. CDR3 coding DNA: TGTGCCAGCAGCCCACAGGGCTACGAGCAGTACTTC.

The genes are TRBV20-1 and TRBJ1-1; D is undetermined. Germline V gene sequence: CDR1 DFQATT, CDR2 SNEGSKA (reference sequence). Between the trimmed V and J ends, which lost 3 bases and 7 bases, there was a span of 9 bases. This CDR3 has 11 amino acids. The CDR3 loop is CSASPIGEAFF. Here the CDR3 DNA reads TGCAGTGCTAGTCCAATCGGTGAAGCTTTCTTT.

V and J are TRBV7-9 and TRBJ1-4; D is possibly TRBD1 (5 bases). Germline CDR1 and CDR2: SEHNR and FQNEAQ (reference sequence). The CDR3 consists of 14 residues. Trimming took off 6 bases at V and 3 bases at J, with 11 bases between the two ends. CDR3 nucleotides: TGTGCCAGCAGTAGAGGGGAGGCTAATGAAAAACTGTTTTTT. This sequence encodes CASSRGEANEKLFF.

J is TRBJ2-3 and V is TRBV9, with no clear D. The CDR3 totals 14 residues. Germline CDR1 SGDLS, CDR2 YYNGEE. Trimming removed 0 bases from V and 5 bases from J, with 10 bases in between. CDR3 sequence (DNA): TGTGCCAGCAGCGTAGGGCCTCTTCTAGATACGCAGTATTTT. Protein sequence: CASSVGPLLDTQYF. The full variable domain, in which reference TRBV9 and TRBJ2-3 provide the parts outside the CDR3, is DSGVTQTPKHLITATGQRVTLRCSPRSGDLSVYWYQQSLDQGLQFLIQYYNGEERAKGNILERFSAQQFPDLHSELNLSSLELGDSALYFCASSVGPLLDTQYFGPGTRLTVL.

The chain employs TRBV13 and TRBJ1-6; TRBD1 agrees at 9 bases. The germline gives CDR1 PRHDT, CDR2 FYEKMQ (reference sequence). V dropped 4 bases and J dropped 0; count of bases not matched to a gene: 10. CDR3 length: 19 residues. The CDR3 loop reads CASSSPSGTGSSYNSPLHF. The DNA for the CDR3 is TGTGCCAGCAGCTCCCCCTCCGGGACAGGGAGCTCCTATAATTCACCCCTCCACTTT.

This clone has a handful of counts. The rearrangement uses TRBV24-1 and TRBJ1-1, with D possibly matching TRBD1 (6 bases). V was pared by 4 bases and J by 1 base, with 9 bases between. Germline CDR1 and CDR2: KGHDR and SFDVKD. The CDR3 runs to 14 residues. The CDR3 loop is CATSDRQANTEAFF. CDR3 in DNA: TGTGCCACCAGTGACAGACAGGCGAACACTGAAGCTTTCTTT.

The CDR3 protein is CASSLQGQAYEQYF. DNA for the CDR3: TGTGCCAGCTCACTACAGGGACAGGCCTACGAGCAGTACTTC. The V gene is TRBV18, the J gene TRBJ2-7; 8 bases align to TRBD1. V shed 4 bases, J shed 2 bases, and the junction held 4 bases outside the gene matches. Germline loops: CDR1 KGHSH, CDR2 LQKENI. This CDR3 has 14 residues.

The chain uses TRBV9 and TRBJ1-4; 7 nucleotides match TRBD1. CDR3 length: 15 amino acids. Germline V lookup: CDR1 SGDLS, CDR2 YYNGEE. V was clipped by 1 base and J by 6 bases; unmatched bases: 6. The CDR3 spells CASSVTGDGYEKLFF. CDR3 nucleotides: TGTGCCAGCAGCGTAACAGGGGATGGTTATGAAAAACTGTTTTTT.

This clone appeared once. The gene calls are TRBV28 and TRBJ2-7; TRBD2 aligns across 9 bases. The CDR3 has 16 residues. Losses at the gene ends were 5 bases for V and 1 base for J; bases not matched to a gene: 9. Germline V lookup: CDR1 MDHEN, CDR2 SYDVKM. DNA for the CDR3: TGTGCCAGCAGTAACCCCGCTAGCGGGATATCCTACGAGCAGTACTTC. Translation gives CASSNPASGISYEQYF.

The V and J genes are TRBV7-3 and TRBJ1-1; possible D gene TRBD1, 5 bases. Germline V gene sequence: CDR1 SGHTA, CDR2 FQGTGA. The CDR3 is 16 residues long. The V and J ends lost 0 bases and 4 bases respectively, with 15 bases between them. DNA for the CDR3: TGTGCCAGCAGCTTAACAGGGGACTCGGGGGGCACTGAAGCTTTCTTT. Translating it yields CASSLTGDSGGTEAFF.

V usage is TRBV4-2 and J usage is TRBJ2-3, with TRBD2 as a possible D gene (6 bases). Germline CDR1 and CDR2: LGHNA and YNFKEQ. V was pared by 4 bases and J by 5 bases, with 19 bases between. The length of the CDR3 is 16 residues. The CDR3 loop is CASSPTGSPGGDTQYF. The CDR3, as DNA: TGTGCCAGCAGCCCAACCGGGAGCCCTGGAGGAGATACGCAGTATTTT.

This clone was seen just once. V and J are TRBV7-8 and TRBJ2-7; the D is unclear. Germline CDR1 reads SGHVS; CDR2 reads FQNEAQ. The V end was cut by 4 bases, the J end by 3 bases, with 16 bases between. This CDR3 is 15 amino acids long. CDR3 loop: CASSSADGHFYEQYF. In nucleotides, the CDR3 is TGTGCCAGCAGCTCCGCAGATGGGCATTTCTACGAGCAGTACTTC.

The chain joins TRBV6-5 to TRBJ2-1; D gene unclear. The CDR3 has 15 residues. Trimming pared 6 bases from V and 0 bases from J, leaving 12 bases between. Germline assignment: CDR1 MNHEY and CDR2 SVGAGI. The CDR3 bases are TGTGCCAGCAGGTCCCTTTTCAGCTCCTACAATGAGCAGTTCTTC. It yields the protein CASRSLFSSYNEQFF.

The J gene is TRBJ1-4, the V gene TRBV7-3, with D perhaps matching TRBD1 (6 bases). The CDR3 totals 16 residues. Deletions cut 5 bases from V and 5 bases from J, with 18 bases between. Germline lookup yields CDR1 SGHTA and CDR2 FQGTGA. The CDR3 nucleotides are TGTGCCAGCAGCGAGGGTGGCGGGGGCCGAAATGAAAAACTGTTTTTT. Amino acid sequence: CASSEGGGGRNEKLFF. Supplemented by reference TRBV7-3 and TRBJ1-4, the full variable domain reads GAGVSQTPSNKVTEKGKYVELRCDPISGHTALYWYRQSLGQGPEFLIYFQGTGAADDSGLPNDRFFAVRPEGSVSTLKIQRTERGDSAVYLCASSEGGGGRNEKLFFGSGTQLSVL.

The V and J genes are TRBV27 and TRBJ2-3, with D unclear. Trimming left V 5 bases short and J 2 bases short, with 8 bases between. The CDR3 sequence is 13 residues long. Germline V gene data show CDR1 as MNHEY and CDR2 as SMNVEV (reference sequence). The DNA of the CDR3 is TGTGCCAGCAGTGGGCTCGCCACAGATACGCAGTATTTT. Residues: CASSGLATDTQYF.

The gene calls are TRBV9 and TRBJ2-7; D unclear. The V and J ends lost 3 bases and 6 bases respectively, with 13 bases between them. CDR3 length: 13 amino acids. In germline, CDR1 is SGDLS, CDR2 YYNGEE. The chain's CDR3 is CASSEANLGEQYF. CDR3 in DNA: TGTGCCAGCAGCGAAGCGAATCTGGGCGAGCAGTACTTC.

About this clone itself: Given a much more abundant clone one base away, this may be a read error. The rearrangement uses TRBV5-4 and TRBJ1-1, with D possibly being TRBD1 (5 bases). Germline-derived CDR1 and CDR2 are SGHNT and YYREEE (reference sequence). Trimming removed 2 bases from V and 1 base from J, with 6 bases in between. This CDR3 spans 13 amino acids. The CDR3 loop reads CASSFGGNTEAFF. As DNA, the CDR3 is TGTGCCAGCAGCTTCGGGGGGAACACTGAAGCTTTCTTT.

This clone was recorded at least ten times. The chain employs TRBV27 and TRBJ2-1; 14 bases agree with TRBD2. Germline CDR1 and CDR2: MNHEY and SMNVEV (reference sequence). With 9 bases clipped from V and 0 bases from J, the junction kept 7 bases outside the gene matches. The CDR3 extends over 17 amino acids. Here the CDR3 DNA reads TGTGCCAGTACTACGGGACTAGCGGGAGTCTCCTACAATGAGCAGTTCTTC. Translating it yields CASTTGLAGVSYNEQFF.

Many counts were recorded for this clone. This chain joins TRBV3-1 (or the pseudogene TRBV3-2) and TRBJ2-7; D is ambiguous. Germline CDR1 reads LGHDT; CDR2 reads YNNKEL (reference sequence). The CDR3 is made up of 14 amino acids. Between the trimmed V and J ends, which lost 1 base and 7 bases, there was a span of 14 bases. CDR3 in amino acids: CASSQVGSSREQYF. The CDR3 region has the DNA TGTGCCAGCAGCCAAGTCGGGTCCAGTCGTGAGCAGTACTTC.

This clone appeared once. V and J are TRBV6-4 and TRBJ2-2, with D possibly TRBD2 on 6 matching bases. Germline values: CDR1 MRHNA, CDR2 SNTAGT. Trimming stripped 6 bases from V and 2 bases from J, with 16 bases between. There are 16 residues in the CDR3. The CDR3 region is CASSLSGTGNTGELFF. The CDR3 DNA follows: TGTGCCAGCAGCCTGTCCGGGACTGGAAACACCGGGGAGCTGTTTTTT.

The J gene is TRBJ1-5, the V gene TRBV5-5; a possible D gene is TRBD1 (6 bases). The germline CDR1 and CDR2 sequences are SGHKS and YYEKEE (reference sequence). CDR3 size: 13 residues. V lost 0 bases, J lost 5 bases, and 6 bases lay in between. CDR3 protein: CASSLAGDQPQHF. The CDR3 DNA reads TGTGCCAGCAGCTTGGCAGGGGATCAGCCCCAGCATTTT.

This chain links TRBV25-1 with TRBJ1-5; 12 bases line up with TRBD1. CDR3 length: 17 residues. Germline values: CDR1 MGHDK, CDR2 SYGVNS. The trim removed 3 bases at V and 4 bases at J, leaving 7 bases unmatched. The CDR3 reads CASSEYGTGGDNQPQHF. The CDR3 region has the DNA TGTGCCAGCAGTGAGTATGGGACAGGGGGCGATAATCAGCCCCAGCATTTT.

This chain links TRBV15 with TRBJ2-1; TRBD1 agrees at 9 bases. Germline V gives CDR1 LNHNV, CDR2 YYDKDF (reference sequence). The V and J ends lost 4 bases and 3 bases, in that order; junction bases with no gene match: 13. The CDR3 consists of 18 residues. CDR3 nucleotide sequence: TGTGCCACCAGCACCTCCGGAACAGGGGGCTCCCTCTACAATGAGCAGTTCTTC. It codes for CATSTSGTGGSLYNEQFF.

Worth noting for this clone: Possible read error: a much larger clone is one base away. Other DNA sequences of this sample code for an identical CDR3. This rearrangement joins TRBV27 to TRBJ2-7, with D unclear. The CDR3 runs 11 residues. Germline V gene sequence: CDR1 MNHEY, CDR2 SMNVEV (reference sequence). The germline V and J ends were trimmed by 5 bases and 4 bases, with 6 bases remaining between them. Here the CDR3 reads CASSPGYEQYF. CDR3 coding DNA: TGTGCCAGCAGTCCCGGGTACGAGCAGTACTTC.

The chain uses TRBV6-5 and TRBJ2-1; D possibly corresponds to TRBD2 (5 bases). The CDR3 extends over 15 amino acids. CDR1 MNHEY and CDR2 SVGAGI come from the germline V gene. V shed 7 bases and J shed 9 bases, with 22 bases lying between them. DNA of the CDR3: TGTGCCAGCACCACCTCTATGGGAGTTGTCTTTGAGCAGTTCTTC. As protein: CASTTSMGVVFEQFF.

This clone came up once. This sequence joins TRBV19 and TRBJ1-1; 7 bases line up with TRBD1. CDR3 length: 15 amino acids. With 4 bases clipped from V and 6 bases from J, the junction kept 11 bases outside the gene matches. Looked up from germline, CDR1 is LNHDA and CDR2 is SQIVND (reference sequence). The CDR3, as DNA: TGTGCCAGTAGTAGGACAGGCTTGAAGTTGGCTGAAGCTTTCTTT. Amino acids: CASSRTGLKLAEAFF.

The J gene is TRBJ2-2, the V gene TRBV30; no firm D call. CDR3 size: 15 residues. From germline, CDR1 is GTSNPN and CDR2 SVGIG (reference sequence). V lost 1 base to trimming and J lost 1 base, with 10 bases between them. CDR3 loop: CAWSGVTGNTGELFF. DNA for the CDR3: TGTGCCTGGAGTGGGGTGACGGGGAACACCGGGGAGCTGTTTTTT.

CDR3 in amino acids: CASHKDRGRYNEQFF. CDR3 nucleotides: TGTGCCAGCCACAAAGACAGGGGGCGGTACAATGAGCAGTTCTTC. This sequence joins TRBV6-5 and TRBJ2-1; 10 nucleotides match TRBD1. The CDR3 is made up of 15 amino acids. Per germline, CDR1 MNHEY and CDR2 SVGAGI. Trimming removed 8 bases from V and 4 bases from J; junction bases left unmatched: 8.